Below are 5 T cell receptor beta chains sequenced from a single sample in a study of blood T cell repertoires in COVID-19. Only in-frame clones appear in the TCRdb table, and some are missing; sequencing was by immunoSEQ multiplex PCR. This table has around 150,000 clones, about 85% appearing once. Sequencing used peripheral blood. The receptor source for this set is a human donor with acute or convalescent COVID-19. The donor label of this sample is uncertain.

This clone came up a few times. V usage is TRBV27 and J usage is TRBJ2-5; 9 nucleotides agree with TRBD2. This CDR3 is 17 amino acids long. J was trimmed by 5 bases and V by 0 bases; bases with no gene match: 10. Germline-derived CDR1 and CDR2 are MNHEY and SMNVEV (reference sequence). CDR3 loop: CASSLSNSGGRGETQYF. The CDR3 nucleotides are TGTGCCAGCAGTTTATCGAATAGCGGGGGCCGCGGGGAGACCCAGTACTTC.

The chain's CDR3 is CASSPGGTGVGNEQFF. In DNA form, the CDR3 reads TGTGCCAGCAGCCCTGGGGGGACAGGGGTAGGAAATGAGCAGTTCTTC. The V and J genes are TRBV7-2 and TRBJ2-1; 10 bases match TRBD1. Germline-derived CDR1 and CDR2 are SGHTA and FQGNSA. This CDR3 has 16 amino acids. V was clipped by 5 bases and J by 7 bases; unmatched bases: 11.

The chain employs TRBV29-1 and TRBJ1-2; TRBD1 agrees at 8 bases. The CDR3 extends over 13 amino acids. Trimming cost V 7 bases and J 3 bases; bases outside gene matches: 7. Germline loops: CDR1 SQVTM, CDR2 ANQGSEA. The CDR3 bases are TGCAGCGCTTACAGGGGGGGTGACTATGGCTACACCTTC. Amino acid sequence: CSAYRGGDYGYTF.

The V call is TRBV12-3 or TRBV12-4, the J call TRBJ1-2; 7 nucleotides align to TRBD1. The CDR3 runs to 12 residues. J was trimmed by 2 bases and V by 6 bases; bases with no gene match: 0. CDR3 nucleotide sequence: TGTGCCAGCAGGGGACAGAACTATGGCTACACCTTC. It specifies CASRGQNYGYTF.

The chain recombines TRBV9 with TRBJ2-3; tentative D call: TRBD2 (5 bases). Trimming took 1 base from V and 5 from J, leaving 14 bases between them. This CDR3 has 15 residues. From germline, CDR1 is SGDLS and CDR2 YYNGEE. CDR3 region: CASSVPALREDTQYF. DNA for the CDR3: TGTGCCAGCAGCGTACCGGCCCTACGGGAAGATACGCAGTATTTT.